Listed here are 10 T cell receptor beta chains from one sample, sequenced in a study of PD-1 blockade in mismatch repair-deficient tumors. Data came from immunoSEQ multiplex PCR; TCRdb stores just in-frame clones and leaves some out. The table records 80,000 to 100,000 clones, about 84% of them present only once. The specimen was peripheral blood, collected 12 weeks after starting pembrolizumab. The receptors derive from an adult with mismatch repair-deficient cancer.

The chain links TRBV4-1 to TRBJ2-2, with 7 nucleotides matching TRBD2. V gave up 4 bases and J gave up 2 bases; unmatched junction bases: 4. This CDR3 comprises 15 residues. CDR1 is MGHRA and CDR2 is YSYEKL in the germline V gene. CDR3 nucleotides: TGCGCCAGCAGCCTCGGGACTACAAACACCGGGGAGCTGTTTTTT. As protein: CASSLGTTNTGELFF.

In this sample, this clone turned up a few times. The rearrangement links TRBV6-6 to TRBJ2-7; a possible D gene is TRBD1 (5 bases). Deletions cut 7 bases from V and 3 bases from J, with 13 bases between. Germline V CDR1 and CDR2: MNHNY, SVGAGI (reference sequence). The CDR3 contains 13 residues. The CDR3, as DNA: TGTGCCAGCACCCAGGGCAGGGTCTACGAGCAGTACTTC. Residues: CASTQGRVYEQYF.

The chain has TRBV18 and TRBJ1-3; 7 bases match TRBD1. This CDR3 has 16 residues. Losses at the gene ends were 6 bases for V and 0 bases for J; bases not matched to a gene: 8. Germline assignment: CDR1 KGHSH and CDR2 LQKENI. This chain's CDR3 is CASSQGTANSGNTIYF. In DNA, the CDR3 is TGTGCCAGCTCCCAAGGGACAGCTAACTCTGGAAACACCATATATTTT.

The chain employs TRBV19 and TRBJ1-2, with 8 bases identical to TRBD1. In germline, CDR1 is LNHDA, CDR2 SQIVND (reference sequence). Trimming cost V 7 bases and J 5 bases; bases outside gene matches: 12. CDR3 length: 15 residues. The CDR3 here is CASTQPSTGDYGYTF. The DNA for the CDR3 is TGTGCCAGTACTCAGCCATCGACAGGGGATTATGGCTACACCTTC.

J is TRBJ2-5 and V is TRBV11-3, with 12 bases lining up with TRBD2. Germline loops: CDR1 SGHNT, CDR2 YENEEA. V shed 5 bases and J 2 bases; nucleotides not matched to a gene: 6. The CDR3 is made up of 16 amino acids. The CDR3 loop reads CASSPGLAGGQETQYF. The CDR3 DNA is TGTGCCAGCAGCCCGGGACTAGCGGGCGGACAAGAGACCCAGTACTTC.

This chain connects TRBV9 to TRBJ2-1, with 10 bases identical to TRBD2. The CDR3 is made up of 15 amino acids. CDR1 and CDR2 from the germline V gene are SGDLS and YYNGEE. V lost 2 bases, J lost 4 bases, and 3 bases stayed unmatched. The CDR3 sequence is CASSVPSGSYNEQFF. CDR3 DNA: TGTGCCAGCAGCGTCCCTAGCGGGAGTTACAATGAGCAGTTCTTC.

This CDR3 reads CASSAGQMKSYEQYF. CDR3 in DNA: TGCGCCAGCAGCGCGGGACAGATGAAATCCTACGAGCAGTACTTC. The chain joins TRBV10-1 to TRBJ2-7; a possible D gene is TRBD1 (7 bases). The CDR3 consists of 15 residues. Trimming took 6 bases from V and 1 from J, leaving 16 bases between them. Germline V gene sequence: CDR1 WNHNN, CDR2 SYGVQD (reference sequence).

The genes are TRBV2 and TRBJ1-5; D remains ambiguous. Trimming cost V 3 bases and J 0 bases, with 9 bases left between them. The CDR3 totals 15 residues. CDR1 and CDR2 (germline): SNHLY, FYNNEI. CDR3 nucleotide sequence: TGTGCCAGCAGTGAGAGCCCTTATAGCAATCAGCCCCAGCATTTT. This translates into CASSESPYSNQPQHF.

J is TRBJ1-6 and V is TRBV6-1; D is uncertain. Trimming removed 4 bases at V and 3 bases at J, with 16 bases between. Germline-derived CDR1 and CDR2 are MNHNS and SASEGT. The CDR3 has 17 amino acids. As DNA, the CDR3 is TGTGCCAGCAGTGGGGTAGATTTCGGGGACTATAATTCACCCCTCCACTTT. Its translation: CASSGVDFGDYNSPLHF.

The CDR3 sequence is CASSLMRRGENTEAFF. The CDR3 DNA is TGTGCCAGCAGCTTAATGCGGAGGGGGGAGAACACTGAAGCTTTCTTT. This chain links TRBV13 with TRBJ1-1; a possible D gene is TRBD1 (6 bases). The CDR3 length is 16 residues. From germline, CDR1 is PRHDT and CDR2 FYEKMQ (reference sequence). The V gene lost 2 bases and the J gene lost 1 base, with 14 bases spanning the gap.